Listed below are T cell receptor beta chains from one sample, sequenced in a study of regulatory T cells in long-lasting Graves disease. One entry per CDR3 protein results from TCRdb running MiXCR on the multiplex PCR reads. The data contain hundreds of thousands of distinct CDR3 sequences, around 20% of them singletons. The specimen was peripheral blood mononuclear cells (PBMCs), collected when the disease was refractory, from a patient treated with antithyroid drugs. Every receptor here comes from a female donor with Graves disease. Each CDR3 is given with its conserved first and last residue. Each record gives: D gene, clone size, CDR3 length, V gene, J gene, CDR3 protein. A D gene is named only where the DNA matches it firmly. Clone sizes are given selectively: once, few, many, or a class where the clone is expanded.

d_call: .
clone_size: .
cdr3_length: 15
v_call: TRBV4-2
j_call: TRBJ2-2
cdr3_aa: CASSQARNRAGELFF

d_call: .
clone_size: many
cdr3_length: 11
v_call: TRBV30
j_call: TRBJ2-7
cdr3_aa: CALGIAYEQYF

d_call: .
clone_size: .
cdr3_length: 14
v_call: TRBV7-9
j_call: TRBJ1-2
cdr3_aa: CASSLTPGDYGYTF

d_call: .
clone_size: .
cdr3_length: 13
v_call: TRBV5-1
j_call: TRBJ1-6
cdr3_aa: CASSWGRNSPLHF

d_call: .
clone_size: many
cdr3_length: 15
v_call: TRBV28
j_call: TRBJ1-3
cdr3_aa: CASSLYPDPGNTIYF

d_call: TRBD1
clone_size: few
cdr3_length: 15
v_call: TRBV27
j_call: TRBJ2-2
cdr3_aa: CASSLGTGGTGELFF

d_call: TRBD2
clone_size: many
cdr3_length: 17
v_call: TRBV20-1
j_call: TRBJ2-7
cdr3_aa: CSASPAVTGTRSYEQYF

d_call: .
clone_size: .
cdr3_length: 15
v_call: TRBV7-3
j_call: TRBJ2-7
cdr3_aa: CASSHQGEGLEEQYF

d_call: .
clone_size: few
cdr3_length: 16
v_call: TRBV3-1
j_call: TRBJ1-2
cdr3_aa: CASSQDRVLGGYGYTF

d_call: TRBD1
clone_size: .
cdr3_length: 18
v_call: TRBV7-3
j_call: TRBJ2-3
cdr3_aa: CASSFDPLSGQDPDTQYF

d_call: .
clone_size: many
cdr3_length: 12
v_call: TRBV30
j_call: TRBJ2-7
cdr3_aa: CAWSVQGYEQYF

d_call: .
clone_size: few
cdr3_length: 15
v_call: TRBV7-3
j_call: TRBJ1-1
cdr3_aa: CASSDRGRGITEAFF

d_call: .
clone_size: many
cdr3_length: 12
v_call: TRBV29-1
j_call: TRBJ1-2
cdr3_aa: CSAPTFNYGYTF

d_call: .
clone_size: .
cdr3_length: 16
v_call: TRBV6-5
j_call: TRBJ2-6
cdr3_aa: CASCLVFGSGANVLTF

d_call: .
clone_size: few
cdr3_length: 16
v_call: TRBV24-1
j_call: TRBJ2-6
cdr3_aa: CATSKDSSSGANVLTF

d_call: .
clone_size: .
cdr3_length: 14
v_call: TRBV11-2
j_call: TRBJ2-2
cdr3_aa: CASSLDYNSGELFF